Listed below are T cell receptor beta chains from one sample, sequenced in a study of T cells in Graves' hyperthyroidism and ophthalmopathy. TCRdb independently ran MiXCR on the multiplex PCR reads; one entry per CDR3 protein. In the table there are fewer than 450,000 distinct CDR3 sequences, around 15% of which are singletons. Sequences were obtained from blood. The receptors here all came from a man aged 50 to 59 with Graves' ophthalmopathy. Each CDR3 is given with its conserved first and last residue. The D gene is left open where the match is weak. Clone size is shown for a subset of rows, as once, few, many or a class of expanded clone.

>-|few|TRBJ2-7|TRBV5-1
CASSPFGREQYF
TGCGCCAGCAGCCCTTTTGGCCGCGAGCAGTACTTC
>TRBD1|many|TRBJ2-5|TRBV7-8
CASSLALDRGPQTQYF
TGTGCCAGCAGCTTAGCCCTAGACAGGGGGCCGCAGACCCAGTACTTC
>-|few|TRBJ1-5|TRBV27
CASSLKPGGQPQHF
TGTGCCAGCAGTTTAAAACCGGGGGGGCAGCCCCAGCATTTT
>-|-|TRBJ2-1|TRBV9
CASNTQPTAEYEQFF
TGTGCCAGCAACACCCAGCCGACGGCTGAATATGAGCAGTTCTTC
>TRBD2|few|TRBJ2-3|TRBV29-1
CNSGSGTDTQYF
TGTAATAGCGGGAGTGGGACAGATACGCAGTATTTT
>-|many|TRBJ1-1|TRBV29-1
CSVPTGKNTEAFF
TGCAGCGTCCCTACAGGGAAGAACACTGAAGCTTTCTTT
>-|many|TRBJ2-7|TRBV12-3/TRBV12-4
CASSFSGVGLYYEQYF
TGTGCCAGCAGTTTCTCGGGGGTGGGGCTCTACTACGAGCAGTACTTC
>TRBD2|-|TRBJ2-2|TRBV27
CASSLYTRVAGEGGELFF
TGTGCCAGCAGTTTATATACGCGGGTAGCGGGAGAGGGCGGGGAGCTGTTTTTT
>-|many|TRBJ1-3|TRBV30
CAWSAGWGAIIESNTIYF
TGTGCCTGGAGCGCGGGTTGGGGTGCAATCATCGAGTCAAACACCATATATTTT
>TRBD1|few|TRBJ2-7|TRBV20-1
CSARPGQGYNEQYF
TGCAGTGCTAGACCGGGACAGGGGTACAACGAGCAGTACTTC
>-|many|TRBJ1-1|TRBV28
CASNRNTEAFF
TGTGCCAGCAATAGGAACACTGAAGCTTTCTTT
>TRBD1|few|TRBJ2-7|TRBV9
CASSSNRGHGLEQYF
TGTGCCAGCAGCTCAAACAGGGGCCATGGTCTCGAGCAGTACTTC
>-|many|TRBJ1-1|TRBV3-1
CASSQDTGTVGAFF
TGTGCCAGCAGCCAAGATACGGGGACGGTTGGAGCTTTCTTT
>-|many|TRBJ2-5|TRBV3-1
CASSQGRAGWTETQYF
TGTGCCAGCAGCCAAGGGAGGGCAGGGTGGACGGAGACCCAGTACTTC
>TRBD2|-|TRBJ2-4|TRBV10-3
CAISEGTSLNIQYF
TGTGCCATCAGTGAGGGGACTAGCCTGAACATTCAGTACTTC
>-|many|TRBJ2-7|TRBV6-5
CASSYRDTSSYEQYF
TGTGCCAGCAGTTACAGAGACACCAGCTCCTACGAGCAGTACTTC
>TRBD2|few|TRBJ2-3|TRBV24-1
CATSEIAGQGTDTQYF
TGTGCCACCAGTGAAATAGCGGGACAAGGCACAGATACGCAGTATTTT
>-|many|TRBJ1-5|TRBV27
CASSFTGSQPQHF
TGTGCCAGCAGTTTCACGGGATCCCAGCCCCAGCATTTT
>TRBD1|many|TRBJ2-7|TRBV20-1
CSARDPGQGNLEQYF
TGCAGTGCTAGAGATCCGGGACAGGGTAATCTCGAGCAGTACTTC
>-|many|TRBJ1-2|TRBV30
CACRPVLPYGYTF
TGTGCCTGCCGACCCGTTTTGCCCTATGGCTACACCTTC
>TRBD2|-|TRBJ2-1|TRBV7-8
CATAATSGSSYNEQFF
TGTGCCACCGCTGCTACTAGCGGGAGCTCCTACAATGAGCAGTTCTTC
>TRBD1|many|TRBJ2-5|TRBV28
CASAPPGQGAETQYF
TGTGCCAGCGCACCACCGGGACAGGGGGCTGAGACCCAGTACTTC